What follows is one T cell receptor beta chain and its context. The sample belongs to a study of blood T cell repertoires in COVID-19. Background on the study: Sources were T cells, B-cell-depleted T cells, or PBMCs; the material itself was cDNA or gDNA.

Germline CDR1 is SGHNT and CDR2 is YYREEE (reference sequence). There are 16 residues in the CDR3. V was pared by 4 bases and J by 4 bases, with 17 bases between. Authors' data handling: Estimated nucleated cell counts came from reference gene primer amplification. Produced via immunoSEQ multiplex PCR; TCRdb's table is partial and in-frame only. V and J calls plus clone size are reproduced from that table; the DNA served to infer D and trimming. The sample carries about 250,000 clones, about nine tenths recorded once. The sequenced sample consisted of peripheral blood. V is TRBV5-4 and J is TRBJ2-2; D might be TRBD1 (6 bases). The sequence was obtained from a young woman with active or convalescent COVID-19. In DNA, the CDR3 is TGTGCCAGCAGCGGGGCCGACAGGCGAAGCACCGGGGAGCTGTTTTTT. Translation gives CASSGADRRSTGELFF. Based on the CDR3 plus reference TRBV5-4 and TRBJ2-2, the full variable domain is ETGVTQSPTHLIKTRGQQVTLRCSSQSGHNTVSWYQQALGQGPQFIFQYYREEENGRGNFPPRFSGLQFPNYSSELNVNALELDDSALYLCASSGADRRSTGELFFGEGSRLTVL.